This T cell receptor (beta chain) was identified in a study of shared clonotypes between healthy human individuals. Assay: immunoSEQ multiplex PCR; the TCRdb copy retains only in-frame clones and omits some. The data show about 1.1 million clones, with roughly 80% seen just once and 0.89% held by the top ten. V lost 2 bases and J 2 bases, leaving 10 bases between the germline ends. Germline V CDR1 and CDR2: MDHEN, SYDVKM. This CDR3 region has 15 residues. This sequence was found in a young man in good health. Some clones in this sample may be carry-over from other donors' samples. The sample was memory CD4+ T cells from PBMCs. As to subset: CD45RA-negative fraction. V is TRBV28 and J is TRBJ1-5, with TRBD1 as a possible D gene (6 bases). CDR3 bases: TGTGCCAGCAGTTTAGGGGGGCATGGCAATCAGCCCCAGCATTTT. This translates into CASSLGGHGNQPQHF.